This T cell receptor beta chain was identified during a study of blood T cells in healthy people across ages. Study at large: About one barcoded beta molecule per two T cells was the capture yield of template switching.

This clonotype has only one observation. Germline values: CDR1 SGHKS, CDR2 YYEKEE (reference sequence). Trimming removed 4 bases from V and 1 base from J, with 9 bases in between. The length of the CDR3 is 13 residues. The authors ran a second PCR of roughly 6 to 11 cycles using a sample-barcoded 5' primer and a J-beta primer mix. TCRdb used MiXCR to reprocess the 5' RACE reads, holding one entry per CDR3 protein. The sample includes roughly 1,300,000 distinct CDR3 sequences, 55% to 75% of them seen just once. Total RNA amounts of at least 5 micrograms were extracted per sample. The chain has TRBV5-5 and TRBJ2-7, with D possibly TRBD1 on 5 matching bases. The source of this sequence is a man younger than 35 in good health. Specimen: blood. CDR3 DNA: TGTGCCAGCAGCATGACAGATTCCTACGAGCAGTACTTC. Translation: CASSMTDSYEQYF.